This T cell receptor (beta chain) originates from a study of shared clonotypes between healthy human individuals. The CDR3 is 15 residues long. Germline CDR1 reads SGHDT; CDR2 reads YYEEEE. V was trimmed by 2 bases and J by 2 bases, leaving 13 bases between them. Data came from immunoSEQ multiplex PCR; TCRdb stores just in-frame clones and leaves some out. This table holds about 2.3 million clones, roughly 92% found once. This receptor was obtained from a man younger than 35 in good health. Some clones in this sample may be carry-over from other donors' samples. Input material: naive CD4+ T cells from PBMCs. The subset was: CD45RA+ positively selected. V is TRBV5-6 and J is TRBJ2-5; D uncertain. The CDR3 loop is CASSLVTTRQETQYF. The CDR3 region has the DNA TGTGCCAGCAGCTTAGTTACGACGCGGCAAGAGACCCAGTACTTC.